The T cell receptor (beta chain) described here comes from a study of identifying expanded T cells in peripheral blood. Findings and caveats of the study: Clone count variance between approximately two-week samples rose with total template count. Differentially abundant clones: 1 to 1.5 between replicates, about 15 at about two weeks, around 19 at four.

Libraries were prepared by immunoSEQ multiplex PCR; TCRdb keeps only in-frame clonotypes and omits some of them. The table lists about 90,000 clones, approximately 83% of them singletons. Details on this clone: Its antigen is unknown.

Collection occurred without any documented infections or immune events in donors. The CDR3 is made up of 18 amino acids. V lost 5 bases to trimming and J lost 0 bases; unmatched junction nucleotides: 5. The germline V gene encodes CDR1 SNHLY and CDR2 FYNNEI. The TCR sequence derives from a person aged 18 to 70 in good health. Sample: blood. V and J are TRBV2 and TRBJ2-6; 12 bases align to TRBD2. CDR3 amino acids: CASSSTSGGISGANVLTF. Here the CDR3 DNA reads TGTGCCAGCAGTTCCACTAGCGGGGGGATCTCTGGGGCCAACGTCCTGACTTTC. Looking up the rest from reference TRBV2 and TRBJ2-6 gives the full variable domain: EPEVTQTPSHQVTQMGQEVILRCVPISNHLYFYWYRQILGQKVEFLVSFYNNEISEKSEIFDDQFSVERPDGSNFTLKIRSTKLEDSAMYFCASSSTSGGISGANVLTFGAGSRLTVL.